The clone carrying this T cell receptor beta chain came up once. The record originates from a study of blood T cell repertoires in COVID-19. On the study more broadly: The origin of the acute and convalescent COVID-19 samples was the United States, Italy and Spain.

Looked up from germline, CDR1 is SGHRS and CDR2 is YFSETQ. There are 17 residues in the CDR3. Unmatched junction bases numbered 5, after V lost 0 bases and J lost 4 bases. In the original processing: Nucleated cell counts were estimated from reference gene primer amplification. Sequencing used immunoSEQ multiplex PCR; TCRdb keeps in-frame clones, though not all of them. That table furnishes V, J and clone size, whereas the DNA furnished D and trimming. In the table there are about 460,000 clones, roughly nine tenths of which are singletons. Participants were aged about 18 to 89 years from 24 US areas. Participant-given clinical history determined each cohort assignment.

The chain is built from TRBV5-1 and TRBJ2-1; 12 nucleotides match TRBD2. The sample taken for sequencing was PBMCs or T cells enriched from blood (not recorded which). The source is a woman aged 55-69 years who had recovered from COVID-19. CDR3 sequence: CASSLASGGALYNEQFF. DNA of the CDR3: TGCGCCAGCAGCTTGGCTAGCGGGGGGGCTCTTTACAATGAGCAGTTCTTC. Looking up the rest from reference TRBV5-1 and TRBJ2-1 gives the full variable domain: KAGVTQTPRYLIKTRGQQVTLSCSPISGHRSVSWYQQTPGQGLQFLFEYFSETQRNKGNFPGRFSGRQFSNSRSEMNVSTLELGDSALYLCASSLASGGALYNEQFFGPGTRLTVL.